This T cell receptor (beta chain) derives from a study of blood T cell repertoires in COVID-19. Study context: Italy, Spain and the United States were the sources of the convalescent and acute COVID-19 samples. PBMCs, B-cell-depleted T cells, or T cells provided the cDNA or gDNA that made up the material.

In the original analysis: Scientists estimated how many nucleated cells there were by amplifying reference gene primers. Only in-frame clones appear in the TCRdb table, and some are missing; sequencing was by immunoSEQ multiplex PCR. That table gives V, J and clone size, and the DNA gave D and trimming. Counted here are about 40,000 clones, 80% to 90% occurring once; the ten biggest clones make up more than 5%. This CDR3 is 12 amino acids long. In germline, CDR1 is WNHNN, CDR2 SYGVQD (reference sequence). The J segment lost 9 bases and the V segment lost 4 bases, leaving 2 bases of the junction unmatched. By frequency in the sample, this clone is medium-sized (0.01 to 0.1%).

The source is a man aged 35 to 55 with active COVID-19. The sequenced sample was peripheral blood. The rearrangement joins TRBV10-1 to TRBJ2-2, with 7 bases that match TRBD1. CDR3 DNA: TGCGCCAGCAGTGGACAGGGCCGGGAGCTGTTTTTT. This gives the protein CASSGQGRELFF.